This record concerns one T cell receptor beta chain sequence. In the authors' workflow: Cell counts per sample came from amplifying reference gene primers. Libraries were prepared by immunoSEQ multiplex PCR; TCRdb keeps only in-frame clonotypes and omits some of them. V, J and clone size reflect that table, while D and trimming were determined from the DNA. The table includes about 90,000 clones, 85% detected once. The data derive from a study of blood T cell repertoires in COVID-19. Across the whole study: Both acute and convalescent COVID-19 samples were obtained from the United States, Italy and Spain.

V dropped 2 bases and J dropped 4 bases, with 8 bases sitting between them. CDR3 size: 14 residues. Germline values: CDR1 ENHRY, CDR2 SYGVKD. The chain has TRBV10-3 and TRBJ2-2; D is unclear. The material sequenced was peripheral blood. The receptor's source is a woman aged 70-85 years with active or convalescent COVID-19. The CDR3 protein is CAISERGTTGELFF. The DNA for the CDR3 is TGTGCCATCAGTGAGAGAGGCACCACCGGGGAGCTGTTTTTT.